This T cell receptor beta chain was found in a study of T cells in Graves' hyperthyroidism and ophthalmopathy. Findings and limits, study-wide: The majority of expanded thyroid clonotypes above 0.001 also appeared in blood. Ophthalmopathy was separated from stable hyperthyroidism by a 13 V-J model.

RNA transcripts served as the template for amplifying TCR beta CDR3 regions. The TCR CDR3 was amplified in a first-round RT-PCR using the HTBI primer set. MiXCR, run by TCRdb on the multiplex PCR reads, gives a single entry per CDR3 protein. The repertoire holds some 500,000 distinct CDR3 sequences, with around a quarter as singletons. This CDR3 has 15 residues. Germline V lookup: CDR1 MDHEN, CDR2 SYDVKM. V lost 5 bases and J lost 4, with 17 bases in between. Exclusions: uncontrolled infection, other autoimmune disease, pregnancy, lactation. Diagnosis rested on symptoms, serum thyroxine and TRAb, thyroid ultrasound, and orbital computed tomography. About this clonotype itself: Its antigen is not identified.

Sequencing was done on a sample of blood. The chain is built from TRBV28 and TRBJ1-1; tentatively, D is TRBD1 (6 bases). The origin of this receptor is a woman under 40 with Graves' ophthalmopathy. The CDR3 bases are TGTGCCAGCAGTCCGTACAGGGCTGGGGCCACTGAAGCTTTCTTT. As protein: CASSPYRAGATEAFF.